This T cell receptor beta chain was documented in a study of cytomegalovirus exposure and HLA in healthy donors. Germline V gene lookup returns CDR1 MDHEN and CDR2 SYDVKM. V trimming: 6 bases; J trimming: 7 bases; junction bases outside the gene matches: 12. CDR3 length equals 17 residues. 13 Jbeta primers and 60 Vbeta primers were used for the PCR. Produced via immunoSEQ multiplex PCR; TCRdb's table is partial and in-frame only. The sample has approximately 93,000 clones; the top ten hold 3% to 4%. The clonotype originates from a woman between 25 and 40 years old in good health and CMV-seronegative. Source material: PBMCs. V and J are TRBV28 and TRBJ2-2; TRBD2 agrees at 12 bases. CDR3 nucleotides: TGTGCCAGCAGACCCCCAGGACTAGCGGGAATCCTCGGGGAGCTGTTTTTT. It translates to CASRPPGLAGILGELFF.